A single TCR beta chain is shown here with its context. The antigen is unknown. The CDR3 spans 14 residues. CDR1 and CDR2 from the germline V gene are SGHNT and YYREEE (reference sequence). Trimming stripped 4 bases from V and 4 bases from J, with 13 bases between. At deep level, the assay was performed. Sequencing was performed with immunoSEQ multiplex PCR; in TCRdb, only in-frame clones are kept and a portion is missing. The sample comprises around 2.1 million clones, approximately 96% of which are singletons, and 0.1% to 0.15% rests with the top ten. Only Caucasian adults living in Nashville, Tennessee made up the donor group. The data stem from a study of shared clonotypes between healthy human individuals. The study's findings and limits: Naive subsets, compared against memory subsets, generally had larger estimated richness values. Clonotypes not shared had lower generation probabilities than those common to all four donors.

Sequenced sample: naive CD4+ T cells sorted from blood. Specified subset: CD45RA+ positively selected. This TCR was sampled from a man aged 18 to 30 in good health. This chain joins TRBV5-4 and TRBJ2-3; D is unclear. CDR3 loop: CASSPGGTSDTQYF. Here the CDR3 DNA reads TGTGCCAGCAGCCCCGGTGGTACCTCAGATACGCAGTATTTT. Full variable domain (remainder filled in from reference TRBV5-4 and TRBJ2-3): ETGVTQSPTHLIKTRGQQVTLRCSSQSGHNTVSWYQQALGQGPQFIFQYYREEENGRGNFPPRFSGLQFPNYSSELNVNALELDDSALYLCASSPGGTSDTQYFGPGTRLTVL.